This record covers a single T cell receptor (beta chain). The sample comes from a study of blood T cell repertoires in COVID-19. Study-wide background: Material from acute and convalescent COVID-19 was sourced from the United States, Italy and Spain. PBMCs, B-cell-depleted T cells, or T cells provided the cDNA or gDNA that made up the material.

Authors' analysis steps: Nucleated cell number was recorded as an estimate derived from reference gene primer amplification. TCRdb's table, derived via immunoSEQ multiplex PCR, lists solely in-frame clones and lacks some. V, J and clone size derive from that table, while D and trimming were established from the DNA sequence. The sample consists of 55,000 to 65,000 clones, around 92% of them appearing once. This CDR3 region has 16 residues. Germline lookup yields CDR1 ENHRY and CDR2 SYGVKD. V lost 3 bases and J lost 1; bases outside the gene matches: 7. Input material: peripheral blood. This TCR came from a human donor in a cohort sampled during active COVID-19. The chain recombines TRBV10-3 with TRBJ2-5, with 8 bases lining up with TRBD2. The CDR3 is CAISDPRLARQETQYF. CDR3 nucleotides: TGTGCCATCAGTGACCCCAGACTAGCGCGCCAAGAGACCCAGTACTTC.